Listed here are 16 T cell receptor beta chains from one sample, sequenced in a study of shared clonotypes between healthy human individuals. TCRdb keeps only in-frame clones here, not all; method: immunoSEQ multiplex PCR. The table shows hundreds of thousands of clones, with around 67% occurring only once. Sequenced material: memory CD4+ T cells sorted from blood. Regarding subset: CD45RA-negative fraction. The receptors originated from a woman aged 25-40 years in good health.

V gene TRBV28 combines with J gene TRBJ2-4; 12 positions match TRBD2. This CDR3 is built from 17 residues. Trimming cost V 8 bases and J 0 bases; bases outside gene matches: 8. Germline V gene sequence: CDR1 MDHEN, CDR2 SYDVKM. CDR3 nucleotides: TGTGCCAGCCAGACTAGCGGGAGCGGTCTAGCCAAAAACATTCAGTACTTC. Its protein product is CASQTSGSGLAKNIQYF.

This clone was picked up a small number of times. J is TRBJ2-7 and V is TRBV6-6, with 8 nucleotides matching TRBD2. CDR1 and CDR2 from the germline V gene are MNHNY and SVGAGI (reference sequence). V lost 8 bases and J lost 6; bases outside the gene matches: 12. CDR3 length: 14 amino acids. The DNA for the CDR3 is TGTGCCAGCGGAACTAGCGGAGGGTTTAGCGAGCAGTACTTC. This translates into CASGTSGGFSEQYF.

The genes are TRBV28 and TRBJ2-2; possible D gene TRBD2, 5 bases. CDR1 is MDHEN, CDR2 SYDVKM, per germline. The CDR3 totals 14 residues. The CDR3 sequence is CATLSAGNTGELFF. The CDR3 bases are TGTGCTACGCTGAGTGCGGGTAACACCGGGGAGCTGTTTTTT.

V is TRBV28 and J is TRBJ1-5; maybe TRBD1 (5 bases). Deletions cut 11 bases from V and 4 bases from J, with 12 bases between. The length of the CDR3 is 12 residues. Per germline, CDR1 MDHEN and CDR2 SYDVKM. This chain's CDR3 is CAASGGNQPQHF. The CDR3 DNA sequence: TGTGCCGCTTCTGGGGGGAATCAGCCCCAGCATTTT.

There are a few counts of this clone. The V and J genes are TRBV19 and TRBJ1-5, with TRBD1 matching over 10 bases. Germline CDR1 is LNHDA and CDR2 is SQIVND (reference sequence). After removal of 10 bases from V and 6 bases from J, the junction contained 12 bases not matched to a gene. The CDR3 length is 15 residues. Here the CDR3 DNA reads TGTGCCACCGACCCGGTCCGGGACAGGGGTCAGCCCCAGCATTTT. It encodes CATDPVRDRGQPQHF.

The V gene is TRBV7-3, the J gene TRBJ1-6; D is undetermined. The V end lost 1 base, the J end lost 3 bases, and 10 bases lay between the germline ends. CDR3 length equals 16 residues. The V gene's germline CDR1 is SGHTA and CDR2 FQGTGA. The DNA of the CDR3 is TGTGCCAGCAGCTTAAAACCTCCTGGCTATAATTCACCCCTCCACTTT. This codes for CASSLKPPGYNSPLHF.

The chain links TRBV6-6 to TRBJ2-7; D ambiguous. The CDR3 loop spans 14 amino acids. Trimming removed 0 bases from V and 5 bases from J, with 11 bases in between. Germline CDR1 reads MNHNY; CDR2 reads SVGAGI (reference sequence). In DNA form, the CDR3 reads TGTGCCAGCAGTTACTCGAGCCTTACCCACGAGCAGTACTTC. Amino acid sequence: CASSYSSLTHEQYF.

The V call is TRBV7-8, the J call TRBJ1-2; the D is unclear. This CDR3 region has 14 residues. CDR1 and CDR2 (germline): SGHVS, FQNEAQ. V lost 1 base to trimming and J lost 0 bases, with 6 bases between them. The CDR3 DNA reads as TGTGCCAGCAGCTTAGGTCAGCCTAACTATGGCTACACCTTC. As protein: CASSLGQPNYGYTF.

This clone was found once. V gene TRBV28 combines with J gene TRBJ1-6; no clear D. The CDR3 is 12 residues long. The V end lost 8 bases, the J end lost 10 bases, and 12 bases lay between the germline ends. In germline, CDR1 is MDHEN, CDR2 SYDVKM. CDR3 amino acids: CASCEMSSPLHF. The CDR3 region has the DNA TGTGCCAGCTGCGAAATGAGCTCACCCCTCCACTTT. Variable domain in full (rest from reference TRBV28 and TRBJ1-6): DVKVTQSSRYLVKRTGEKVFLECVQDMDHENMFWYRQDPGLGLRLIYFSYDVKMKEKGDIPEGYSVSREKKERFSLILESASTNQTSMYLCASCEMSSPLHFGNGTRLTVT.

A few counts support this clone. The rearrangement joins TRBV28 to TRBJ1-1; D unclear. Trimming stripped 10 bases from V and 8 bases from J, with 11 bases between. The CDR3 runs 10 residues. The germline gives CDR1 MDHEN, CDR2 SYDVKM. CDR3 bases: TGTGCCACATTCAGCGGGGAAGCTTTCTTT. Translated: CATFSGEAFF. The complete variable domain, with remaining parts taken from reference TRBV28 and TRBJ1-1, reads DVKVTQSSRYLVKRTGEKVFLECVQDMDHENMFWYRQDPGLGLRLIYFSYDVKMKEKGDIPEGYSVSREKKERFSLILESASTNQTSMYLCATFSGEAFFGQGTRLTVV.

The CDR3 protein is CASSLAGLAPLGKNIQYF. As DNA, the CDR3 is TGCGCCAGCAGCTTGGCCGGTCTAGCTCCCCTCGGGAAAAACATTCAGTACTTC. The chain is built from TRBV5-1 and TRBJ2-4; D is perhaps TRBD2 (5 bases). The CDR3 extends over 18 amino acids. V shed 0 bases and J shed 4 bases, with 20 bases lying between them. Per germline, CDR1 SGHRS and CDR2 YFSETQ.

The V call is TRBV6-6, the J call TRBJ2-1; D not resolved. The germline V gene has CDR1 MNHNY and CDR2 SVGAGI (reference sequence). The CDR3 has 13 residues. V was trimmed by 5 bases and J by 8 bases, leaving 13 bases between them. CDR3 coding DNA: TGTGCCAGCAGTCGCTCGCGAGAGGATGAGCAGTTCTTC. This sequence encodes CASSRSREDEQFF.

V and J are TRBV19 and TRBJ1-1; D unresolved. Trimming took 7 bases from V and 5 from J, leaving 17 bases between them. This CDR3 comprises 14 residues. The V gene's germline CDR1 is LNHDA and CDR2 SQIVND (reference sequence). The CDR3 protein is CASILPGSRTEAFF. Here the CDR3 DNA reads TGTGCCAGTATCCTACCGGGTTCGAGGACTGAAGCTTTCTTT.

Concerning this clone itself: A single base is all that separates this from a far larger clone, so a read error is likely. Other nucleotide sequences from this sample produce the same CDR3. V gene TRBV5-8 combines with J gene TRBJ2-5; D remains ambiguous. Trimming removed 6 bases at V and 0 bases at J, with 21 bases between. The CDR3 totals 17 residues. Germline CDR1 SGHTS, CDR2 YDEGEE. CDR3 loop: CASTRWASGLYQETQYF. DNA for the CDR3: TGTGCCAGCACCCGGTGGGCTAGTGGATTGTACCAAGAGACCCAGTACTTC.

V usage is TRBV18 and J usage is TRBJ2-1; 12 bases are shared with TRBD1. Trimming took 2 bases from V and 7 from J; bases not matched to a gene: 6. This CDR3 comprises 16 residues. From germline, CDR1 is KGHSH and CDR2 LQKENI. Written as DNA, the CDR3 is TGTGCCAGCTCACCAGGGCGGGACAGGGGGCTGAATGAGCAGTTCTTC. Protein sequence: CASSPGRDRGLNEQFF.

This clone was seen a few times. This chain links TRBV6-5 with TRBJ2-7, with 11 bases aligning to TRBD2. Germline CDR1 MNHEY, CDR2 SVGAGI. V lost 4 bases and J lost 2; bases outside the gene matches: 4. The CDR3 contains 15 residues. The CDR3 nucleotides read TGTGCCAGCAGTTCACTAGCGGGAGCGGCCTACGAGCAGTACTTC. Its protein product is CASSSLAGAAYEQYF.